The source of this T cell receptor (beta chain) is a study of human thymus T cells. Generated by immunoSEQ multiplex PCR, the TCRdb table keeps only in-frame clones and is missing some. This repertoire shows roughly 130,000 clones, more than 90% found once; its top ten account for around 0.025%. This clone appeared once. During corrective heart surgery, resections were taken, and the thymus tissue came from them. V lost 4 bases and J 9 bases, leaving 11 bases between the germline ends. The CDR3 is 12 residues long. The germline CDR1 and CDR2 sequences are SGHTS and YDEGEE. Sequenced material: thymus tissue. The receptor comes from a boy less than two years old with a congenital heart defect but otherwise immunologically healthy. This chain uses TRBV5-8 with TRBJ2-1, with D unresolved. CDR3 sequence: CASSNWAAEQFF. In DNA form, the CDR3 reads TGTGCCAGCAGCAACTGGGCCGCTGAGCAGTTCTTC.